Following are 20 T cell receptor beta chains from one sample sequenced in a study of shared clonotypes between healthy human individuals. TCRdb's copy holds only in-frame clones and misses some; the assay was immunoSEQ multiplex PCR. There are about 1 million clones in the sample; roughly 75% occur only once, and around 1.4% lies in the top ten. The specimen sequenced was memory CD4+ T cells sorted from blood. Documented subset: CD45RA-negative fraction. The receptors derive from a man aged 18 to 29 in good health.

The J gene is TRBJ2-3, the V gene TRBV6-5; tentatively, D is TRBD1 (6 bases). In germline, CDR1 is MNHEY, CDR2 SVGAGI. Trimming left V 6 bases short and J 6 bases short, with 19 bases between. This CDR3 has 15 amino acids. The CDR3, as DNA: TGTGCCAGCAGATCGGACAGCACTTCAAAGGATACGCAGTATTTT. Translated: CASRSDSTSKDTQYF.

V is TRBV27 and J is TRBJ1-6, with D possibly being TRBD1 (6 bases). This CDR3 comprises 20 residues. Germline V gene data show CDR1 as MNHEY and CDR2 as SMNVEV (reference sequence). The V end was cut by 4 bases, the J end by 0 bases, with 22 bases between. The CDR3 nucleotides read TGTGCCAGCAGTTATAGTCCGGGACACCTCATCCCCTCCTATAATTCACCCCTCCACTTT. Its translation is CASSYSPGHLIPSYNSPLHF.

Concerning this clone itself: The sample carries other DNA sequences with the same CDR3. This sequence joins TRBV9 and TRBJ1-3; D is perhaps TRBD1 (6 bases). V lost 0 bases and J lost 0, with 10 bases in between. From germline, CDR1 is SGDLS and CDR2 YYNGEE. The CDR3 runs to 16 residues. The CDR3 here is CASSVGGGSSGNTIYF. In DNA form, the CDR3 reads TGTGCCAGCAGCGTAGGAGGGGGGTCCTCTGGAAACACCATATATTTT.

Notes on this clone: Given a much more abundant clone one base away, this may be a read error. Other DNA sequences in this sample translate to the same CDR3. In DNA form, the CDR3 reads TGCGCCAGCAGCTTGGCCCAGAACACCGGGGAGCTGTTTTTT. Translated: CASSLAQNTGELFF. The chain has TRBV5-1 and TRBJ2-2; D is unresolved. Germline CDR1 SGHRS, CDR2 YFSETQ. V lost 0 bases and J 1 base, leaving 4 bases between the germline ends. The CDR3 loop spans 14 amino acids.

This clone has a single count. This chain joins TRBV6-5 and TRBJ2-7, with a tentative D call TRBD1 (6 bases). Looked up from germline, CDR1 is MNHEY and CDR2 is SVGAGI. The CDR3 is made up of 12 amino acids. Between the trimmed V and J ends, which lost 1 base and 6 bases, there was a span of 7 bases. CDR3: CASSYLQGEQYF. CDR3 DNA sequence: TGTGCCAGCAGTTACTTACAGGGCGAGCAGTACTTC.

The chain has TRBV7-9 and TRBJ1-2, with unresolved D. The CDR3 covers 14 residues. Trimming cost V 0 bases and J 7 bases, with 12 bases left between them. CDR1 is SEHNR and CDR2 is FQNEAQ in the germline V gene (reference sequence). The CDR3 reads CASSLALPTTGYTF. CDR3 DNA: TGTGCCAGCAGCTTAGCGTTACCAACGACTGGCTACACCTTC.

V usage is TRBV6-1 and J usage is TRBJ2-1, with D tentatively TRBD2 (7 bases). Trimming pared 6 bases from V and 7 bases from J, leaving 16 bases between. The CDR3 runs 14 residues. Germline values: CDR1 MNHNS, CDR2 SASEGT. The CDR3 DNA reads as TGTGCCAGCAGCCCACTCCGGGGGGCGAATGAGCAGTTCTTC. It yields the protein CASSPLRGANEQFF.

The V and J genes are TRBV4-1 and TRBJ2-1; D gene uncertain. V lost 1 base and J 2 bases, leaving 12 bases between the germline ends. CDR1 is MGHRA, CDR2 YSYEKL, per germline. The CDR3 contains 16 residues. CDR3 sequence reads: CASSQADYTAYNEQFF. CDR3 nucleotide sequence: TGCGCCAGCAGCCAAGCGGATTATACAGCCTACAATGAGCAGTTCTTC.

This clone was counted only a few times. The same CDR3 is also encoded by other DNA sequences in this sample. The chain uses TRBV5-6 and TRBJ2-5, with TRBD1 matching over 10 bases. The CDR3 is 15 residues long. The V segment lost 0 bases and the J segment 5 bases; nucleotides outside the gene matches: 4. Germline V CDR1 and CDR2: SGHDT, YYEEEE. The CDR3 coding sequence is TGTGCCAGCAGCTTGGGGACAGGGGGACGGGAGACCCAGTACTTC. Protein sequence: CASSLGTGGRETQYF.

The chain joins TRBV5-6 to TRBJ1-3, with D perhaps matching TRBD1 (5 bases). Trimming removed 5 bases from V and 7 bases from J, with 19 bases in between. Germline CDR1 reads SGHDT; CDR2 reads YYEEEE. There are 15 residues in the CDR3. As DNA, the CDR3 is TGTGCCAGCAGTTTAGGACACCTTAGCCCGAACACCATATATTTT. It encodes CASSLGHLSPNTIYF.

This clone has more than one count but fewer than ten. The J gene is TRBJ2-7, the V gene TRBV5-1; D uncertain. This CDR3 is 14 amino acids long. V lost 2 bases and J 3 bases, leaving 12 bases between the germline ends. CDR1 and CDR2 from the germline V gene are SGHRS and YFSETQ. The CDR3 spells CASSFSGRNYEQYF. For the CDR3, the DNA is TGCGCCAGCAGCTTTTCCGGCAGAAACTACGAGCAGTACTTC.

About this clone itself: This sample includes further DNA sequences coding for the same CDR3. The chain recombines TRBV7-2 with TRBJ2-7; D call uncertain. V lost 1 base, J lost 4 bases, and 5 bases lay in between. CDR3 length: 12 amino acids. In germline, CDR1 is SGHTA, CDR2 FQGNSA. CDR3 nucleotides: TGTGCCAGCAGCTTAGGATCTTACGAGCAGTACTTC. Its protein product is CASSLGSYEQYF.

The rearrangement joins TRBV19 to TRBJ2-2; a possible D gene is TRBD1 (6 bases). The CDR3 runs to 15 residues. Germline V lookup: CDR1 LNHDA, CDR2 SQIVND (reference sequence). Trimming left V 7 bases short and J 7 bases short, with 19 bases between. CDR3 residues: CASKRTVGFIGELFF. The CDR3 DNA follows: TGTGCCAGTAAGAGGACAGTAGGGTTTATCGGGGAGCTGTTTTTT.

This CDR3 reads CASSFAGGSYGYTF. The CDR3 region has the DNA TGTGCCAGCAGCTTCGCAGGGGGATCCTATGGCTACACCTTC. The chain links TRBV5-6 to TRBJ1-2, with TRBD1 matching over 7 bases. Germline V gene sequence: CDR1 SGHDT, CDR2 YYEEEE. The ends lost 2 bases at V and 4 bases at J; junction bases unmatched: 5. The CDR3 length is 14 residues.

With respect to this clone: Other DNA sequences from this sample encode an identical CDR3 as well. The chain couples TRBV7-3 to TRBJ1-1, with a weak D call TRBD1 (6 bases). V shed 2 bases and J shed 4 bases, with 11 bases lying between them. CDR3 length: 14 amino acids. In germline, CDR1 is SGHTA, CDR2 FQGTGA. In DNA form, the CDR3 reads TGTGCCAGCAGCTTACAGGGAGGGGGCACTGAAGCTTTCTTT. This codes for CASSLQGGGTEAFF.

This chain connects TRBV10-3 to TRBJ2-7, with D possibly called TRBD1 or TRBD2 (5 bases each). Trimming took off 7 bases at V and 4 bases at J, with 14 bases between the two ends. CDR1 and CDR2 (germline): ENHRY, SYGVKD. This CDR3 contains 13 residues. CDR3 DNA: TGTGCCATCAACCGGGACGGTGAATACGAGCAGTACTTC. Its translation: CAINRDGEYEQYF.

A note on this clone: A much larger clone differs by one base, so this may be a read error. The chain has TRBV5-4 and TRBJ1-1, with D unresolved. The germline V gene has CDR1 SGHNT and CDR2 YYREEE (reference sequence). The CDR3 is 13 residues long. Trimming cost V 2 bases and J 2 bases, with 7 bases left between them. CDR3 bases: TGTGCCAGCAGCTTAGATATCAACACTGAAGCTTTCTTT. Its translation: CASSLDINTEAFF.

The rearrangement joins TRBV19 to TRBJ1-5; 7 nucleotides align to TRBD1. J gave up 5 bases and V 3 bases, and 4 bases lay outside the gene matches. CDR1 and CDR2 from the germline V gene are LNHDA and SQIVND (reference sequence). The CDR3 covers 14 residues. CDR3 sequence: CASSILRGHQPQHF. CDR3 DNA: TGTGCCAGTAGTATTCTTAGGGGGCATCAGCCCCAGCATTTT.

The J gene is TRBJ1-5, the V gene TRBV19; TRBD1 might be the D (6 bases). Trimming left V 2 bases short and J 3 bases short, with 20 bases between. This CDR3 comprises 18 residues. The germline V gene encodes CDR1 LNHDA and CDR2 SQIVND (reference sequence). Here the CDR3 DNA reads TGTGCCAGTAGTATAAATCTCAGGGACATATATCCCAATCAGCCCCAGCATTTT. This sequence encodes CASSINLRDIYPNQPQHF.

The rearrangement joins TRBV2 to TRBJ1-5; D unclear. The CDR3 runs 13 residues. Looked up from germline, CDR1 is SNHLY and CDR2 is FYNNEI. V lost 6 bases and J 4 bases, leaving 10 bases between the germline ends. The chain's CDR3 is CASRTLLNQPQHF. The CDR3 DNA follows: TGTGCCAGCAGAACCCTTTTAAATCAGCCCCAGCATTTT. The full variable domain, completed using reference TRBV2 and TRBJ1-5, is EPEVTQTPSHQVTQMGQEVILRCVPISNHLYFYWYRQILGQKVEFLVSFYNNEISEKSEIFDDQFSVERPDGSNFTLKIRSTKLEDSAMYFCASRTLLNQPQHFGDGTRLSIL.